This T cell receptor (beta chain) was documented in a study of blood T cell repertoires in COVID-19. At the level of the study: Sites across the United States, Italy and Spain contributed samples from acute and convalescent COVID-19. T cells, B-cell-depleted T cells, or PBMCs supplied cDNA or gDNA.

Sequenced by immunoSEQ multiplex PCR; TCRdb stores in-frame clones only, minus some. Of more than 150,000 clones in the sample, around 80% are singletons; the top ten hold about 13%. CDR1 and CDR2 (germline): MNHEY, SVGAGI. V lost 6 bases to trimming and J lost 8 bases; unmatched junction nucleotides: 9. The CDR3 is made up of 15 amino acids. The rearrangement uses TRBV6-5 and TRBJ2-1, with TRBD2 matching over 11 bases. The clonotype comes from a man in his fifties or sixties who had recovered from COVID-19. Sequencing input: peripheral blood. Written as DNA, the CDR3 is TGTGCCAGCAGGAGTAGCGGGAGGGCCGGCGATGAGCAGTTCTTC. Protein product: CASRSSGRAGDEQFF.